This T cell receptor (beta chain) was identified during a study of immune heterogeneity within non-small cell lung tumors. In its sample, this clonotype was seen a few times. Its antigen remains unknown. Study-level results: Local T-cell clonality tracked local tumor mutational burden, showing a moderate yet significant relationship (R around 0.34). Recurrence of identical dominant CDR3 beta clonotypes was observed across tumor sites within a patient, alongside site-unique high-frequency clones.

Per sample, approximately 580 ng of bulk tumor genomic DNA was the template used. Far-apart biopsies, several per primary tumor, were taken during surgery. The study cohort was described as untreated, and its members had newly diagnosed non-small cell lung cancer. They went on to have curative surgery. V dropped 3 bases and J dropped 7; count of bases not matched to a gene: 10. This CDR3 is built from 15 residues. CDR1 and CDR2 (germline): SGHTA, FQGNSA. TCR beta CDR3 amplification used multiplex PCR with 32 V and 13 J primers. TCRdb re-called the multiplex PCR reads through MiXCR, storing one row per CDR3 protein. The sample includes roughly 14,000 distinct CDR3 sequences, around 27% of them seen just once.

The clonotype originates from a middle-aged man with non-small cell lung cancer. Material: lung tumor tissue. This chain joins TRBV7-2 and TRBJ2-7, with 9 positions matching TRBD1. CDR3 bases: TGTGCCAGCAGCTTTACAGGGGGCGGTTCCCAGGAGCAGTACTTC. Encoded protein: CASSFTGGGSQEQYF. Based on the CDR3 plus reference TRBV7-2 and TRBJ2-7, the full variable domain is GAGVSQSPSNKVTEKGKDVELRCDPISGHTALYWYRQSLGQGLEFLIYFQGNSAPDKSGLPSDRFSAERTGGSVSTLTIQRTQQEDSAVYLCASSFTGGGSQEQYFGPGTRLTVT.